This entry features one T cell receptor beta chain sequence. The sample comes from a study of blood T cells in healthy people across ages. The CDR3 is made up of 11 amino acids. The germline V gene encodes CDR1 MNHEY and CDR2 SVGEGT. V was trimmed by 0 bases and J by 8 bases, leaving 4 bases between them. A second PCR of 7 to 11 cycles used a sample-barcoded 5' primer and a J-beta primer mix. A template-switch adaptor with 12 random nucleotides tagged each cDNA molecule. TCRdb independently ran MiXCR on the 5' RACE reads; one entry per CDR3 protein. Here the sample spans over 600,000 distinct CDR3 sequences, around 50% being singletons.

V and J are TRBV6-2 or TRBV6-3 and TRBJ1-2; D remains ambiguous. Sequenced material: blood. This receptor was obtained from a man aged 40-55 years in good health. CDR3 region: CASSYSVGYTF. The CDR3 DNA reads TGTGCCAGCAGTTACTCGGTGGGCTACACCTTC.